The present entry profiles one T cell receptor beta chain with its context. As yet, its antigen is unknown. The data derive from a study of CD8+ T cells in alopecia areata. Background on the study: Tofacitinib administration to treated patients was oral, at 5 to 10 mg twice daily. Treatment with tofacitinib (6 to 18 months) was followed by 6 months off drug.

Notes on the study in general: Among patients, TCR sharing was less clear than in mice, a difference possibly due in part to HLA diversity in the patient population.

Germline CDR1 reads MNHEY; CDR2 reads SMNVEV (reference sequence). V lost 5 bases and J lost 0; bases outside the gene matches: 6. The CDR3 consists of 18 residues. Extraction of RNA preceded its reverse transcription into cDNA, which served as the sequencing template. Sequencing was performed with immunoSEQ multiplex PCR; in TCRdb, only in-frame clones are kept and a portion is missing. The sample records 200,000 to 250,000 clones, less than 80% being singletons. The sequence derives from a human donor with alopecia areata. The V and J genes are TRBV27 and TRBJ2-6, with 11 positions matching TRBD1. The source was CD4+ T cells sorted from blood, collected at week 0. The CDR3 nucleotides read TGTGCCAGCAGTCCCTCCGGGACAGGGGGCTCTGGGGCCAACGTCCTGACTTTC. Protein product: CASSPSGTGGSGANVLTF.